This entry concerns a single TCR beta chain. As yet, its antigen is unknown. The CDR3 spans 15 residues. Germline V gives CDR1 SNHLY, CDR2 FYNNEI. The V gene lost 7 bases and the J gene lost 2 bases, with 14 bases spanning the gap. The source of the sample is a study of T cells in Graves' hyperthyroidism and ophthalmopathy. Using RNA transcripts as the source, TCR beta CDR3 regions were amplified. Using the HTBI primer set, a first-round RT-PCR was run on the TCR CDR3. TCRdb re-derived calls from the multiplex PCR reads in MiXCR, one entry per CDR3 protein. The sample contains about 560,000 distinct CDR3 sequences, just over 45% of which appear only once. Exclusion of a patient resulted from uncontrolled infection, other autoimmune disease, pregnancy or lactation. Diagnosis rested on symptoms, serum thyroxine and TRAb, thyroid ultrasound, and orbital computed tomography. Study-wide findings and caveats: Blood samples included most of the expanded thyroid clonotypes exceeding 0.001.

The J gene is TRBJ1-4, the V gene TRBV2; D remains ambiguous. The source material was peripheral blood or thyroid tissue (not recorded which). The receptor comes from a young woman with Graves' hyperthyroidism. CDR3 coding DNA: TGTGCCAGCACCGAGGTCGGTCTGACTAATGAAAAACTGTTTTTT. Its translation: CASTEVGLTNEKLFF.